One and the same sample provided the 26 T cell receptor beta chains below, sequenced in a study of shared clonotypes between healthy human individuals. Clones were read by immunoSEQ multiplex PCR, and TCRdb kept only the in-frame ones, dropping some. The data contain some 490,000 clones, approximately 78% of them seen just once; the ten biggest clones take up around 11%. Source material: PBMCs. The receptors were sampled from a woman aged 40 to 50 in good health. Some clones in this sample may be carry-over from other donors' samples.

The CDR3 spells CASSYCRSERGQPQHF. In DNA, the CDR3 is TGTGCCAGCAGTTACTGCCGATCCGAGAGGGGTCAGCCCCAGCATTTT. V usage is TRBV6-5 and J usage is TRBJ1-5; D might be TRBD1 (5 bases). Trimming pared 1 base from V and 6 bases from J, leaving 16 bases between. The CDR3 is made up of 16 amino acids. The germline V gene encodes CDR1 MNHEY and CDR2 SVGAGI.

This clone was found a few times. This sequence joins TRBV6-1 and TRBJ2-2, with a weak D call TRBD2 (6 bases). Germline CDR1 and CDR2: MNHNS and SASEGT. V dropped 3 bases and J dropped 5 bases, with 10 bases sitting between them. The CDR3 covers 14 residues. The CDR3 loop reads CASSEEGQTGELFF. CDR3 in DNA: TGTGCCAGCAGTGAGGAGGGTCAGACCGGGGAGCTGTTTTTT.

As concerns this clone: Since a much larger clone is just one base distant, this may be a read error. This chain uses TRBV7-4 with TRBJ1-1; D is unclear. The CDR3 is 13 residues long. The germline V gene has CDR1 SGHVT and CDR2 SQSDAQ. The DNA for the CDR3 is TGTGCCTGCAGGAGGGTGCTGAACACTGAAGCTTTCTTT. This sequence encodes CACRRVLNTEAFF. Drawing the rest from reference TRBV7-4 and TRBJ1-1, the complete variable domain is GAGVSQSPRYKVAKRGRDVALRCDSISGHVTLYWYRQTLGQGSEVLTYSQSDAQRDKSGRPSGRFSAERPERSVSTLKIQRTEQGDSAVYLCACRRVLNTEAFFGQGTRLTVV.

The rearrangement joins TRBV10-2 to TRBJ1-3; D is unclear. V was trimmed by 2 bases and J by 0 bases, leaving 8 bases between them. The CDR3 consists of 15 residues. Looked up from germline, CDR1 is WSHSY and CDR2 is SAAADI. The chain's CDR3 is CASSEVLISGNTIYF. The CDR3 DNA sequence: TGCGCCAGCAGTGAGGTCCTGATCTCTGGAAACACCATATATTTT.

This clone was counted a single time. V and J are TRBV7-2 and TRBJ2-7; tentative D call: TRBD1 (5 bases). CDR1 is SGHTA, CDR2 FQGNSA, per germline. Trimming removed 6 bases from V and 0 bases from J, with 9 bases in between. This CDR3 is 13 amino acids long. The CDR3 region is CASRTVSSYEQYF. DNA for the CDR3: TGTGCCAGCAGGACAGTAAGCTCCTACGAGCAGTACTTC.

As concerns this clone: The same CDR3 can be traced to other DNA sequences in this sample. The chain is built from TRBV28 and TRBJ1-3, with unresolved D. The V end was cut by 7 bases, the J end by 9 bases, with 16 bases between. The CDR3 runs to 13 residues. In germline, CDR1 is MDHEN, CDR2 SYDVKM. CDR3 coding DNA: TGTGCCAGCACTCCGGCTACGAGGAGCACCATATATTTT. Amino acid sequence: CASTPATRSTIYF.

This clone was recorded a few times. The genes are TRBV7-2 and TRBJ1-3, with D uncertain. The CDR3 length is 13 residues. V gave up 5 bases and J gave up 1 base, with 6 bases separating them. From germline, CDR1 is SGHTA and CDR2 FQGNSA. CDR3 region: CASSRMSGNTIYF. The CDR3 DNA reads TGTGCCAGCAGCCGTATGTCTGGAAACACCATATATTTT. Variable domain in full (rest from reference TRBV7-2 and TRBJ1-3): GAGVSQSPSNKVTEKGKDVELRCDPISGHTALYWYRQSLGQGLEFLIYFQGNSAPDKSGLPSDRFSAERTGGSVSTLTIQRTQQEDSAVYLCASSRMSGNTIYFGEGSWLTVV.

The chain employs TRBV10-2 and TRBJ2-5; no firm D call. Germline-derived CDR1 and CDR2 are WSHSY and SAAADI. This CDR3 region has 13 residues. The ends were cut back, 3 bases at V and 11 bases at J, with 16 bases in the middle. CDR3 amino acids: CASSETNAKKQYF. The CDR3 nucleotides are TGCGCCAGCAGTGAAACAAACGCGAAAAAGCAGTACTTC.

This rearrangement joins TRBV27 to TRBJ1-5; TRBD1 is a possible D gene (5 bases). The CDR3 is 15 amino acids. Trimming removed 5 bases at V and 0 bases at J, with 11 bases between. Germline V gene sequence: CDR1 MNHEY, CDR2 SMNVEV (reference sequence). The CDR3, as DNA: TGTGCCAGCAGTACCCCAGGGAATAGCAATCAGCCCCAGCATTTT. As protein: CASSTPGNSNQPQHF.

The chain recombines TRBV15 with TRBJ1-1, with unresolved D. V shed 1 base and J shed 4 bases, with 7 bases lying between them. This CDR3 is 13 amino acids long. Per the germline V gene, CDR1 is LNHNV and CDR2 is YYDKDF (reference sequence). CDR3 sequence: CATSRVGPTEAFF. CDR3 in DNA: TGTGCCACCAGCAGAGTAGGGCCCACTGAAGCTTTCTTT.

The table lists this clone with many counts. Other DNA sequences within the sample encode an identical CDR3. The rearrangement joins TRBV30 to TRBJ2-3; D is perhaps TRBD2 (5 bases). Germline V CDR1 and CDR2: GTSNPN, SVGIG (reference sequence). V dropped 2 bases and J dropped 4 bases, with 7 bases sitting between them. This CDR3 is 12 amino acids long. The CDR3 DNA reads TGTGCCTGGAGTATGGGAGCAGATACGCAGTATTTT. It codes for CAWSMGADTQYF. The full variable domain, with the rest looked up from reference TRBV30 and TRBJ2-3, is SQTIHQWPATLVQPVGSPLSLECTVEGTSNPNLYWYRQAAGRGLQLLFYSVGIGQISSEVPQNLSASRPQDRQFILSSKKLLLSDSGFYLCAWSMGADTQYFGPGTRLTVL.

This chain joins TRBV7-9 and TRBJ1-4; D is ambiguous. The CDR3 contains 15 residues. The V end was cut by 2 bases, the J end by 8 bases, with 15 bases between. Germline values: CDR1 SEHNR, CDR2 FQNEAQ (reference sequence). The CDR3 loop reads CASSLFPRGVEKLFF. DNA for the CDR3: TGTGCCAGCAGCTTATTCCCCCGCGGGGTAGAAAAACTGTTTTTT.

This chain connects TRBV28 to TRBJ2-4; TRBD2 aligns across 13 bases. Trimming cost V 5 bases and J 8 bases; bases outside gene matches: 9. Germline loops: CDR1 MDHEN, CDR2 SYDVKM. This CDR3 region has 16 residues. CDR3 region: CASSTGTSGTGDIQYF. CDR3 bases: TGTGCCAGCAGTACCGGGACTAGCGGGACCGGGGACATTCAGTACTTC.

This clone showed up just a few times. This chain joins TRBV2 and TRBJ2-7; 9 nucleotides align to TRBD2. J lost 1 base, V lost 6 bases, and 7 bases had no gene match. Germline V gene sequence: CDR1 SNHLY, CDR2 FYNNEI. The CDR3 loop spans 15 amino acids. The CDR3, as DNA: TGTGCCAGCAGCTCCGGGACTAGCCCATCCTACGAGCAGTACTTC. As protein: CASSSGTSPSYEQYF.

The V gene is TRBV2, the J gene TRBJ2-3; 11 bases map to TRBD2. The J segment lost 2 bases and the V segment lost 9 bases, leaving 4 bases of the junction unmatched. Germline CDR1 is SNHLY and CDR2 is FYNNEI. The CDR3 contains 14 residues. The CDR3 DNA reads as TGTGCCAGGAAACTAGCGGGAGACACAGATACGCAGTATTTT. Translation: CARKLAGDTDTQYF.

The chain recombines TRBV7-6 with TRBJ1-4, with a possible D match to TRBD1 (5 bases). This CDR3 has 17 amino acids. V lost 2 bases to trimming and J lost 2 bases, with 15 bases between them. CDR1 and CDR2 (germline): SGHVS, FNYEAQ. This CDR3 reads CASSLSRPGGTNEKLFF. CDR3 nucleotide sequence: TGTGCCAGCAGCTTATCAAGGCCGGGGGGGACTAATGAAAAACTGTTTTTT.

A word on this clone: It differs at one base from a far larger clone, so likely a read error. V gene TRBV5-6 combines with J gene TRBJ1-1, with D possibly being TRBD1 (6 bases). The CDR3 consists of 17 residues. Deletions cut 7 bases from V and 2 bases from J, with 24 bases between. Germline loops: CDR1 SGHDT, CDR2 YYEEEE. The CDR3 here is CASHYMTGLLNNTEAFF. The CDR3 DNA reads TGTGCCAGCCACTATATGACAGGTTTACTTAATAACACTGAAGCTTTCTTT.

The rearrangement joins TRBV4-1 to TRBJ1-5, with 9 positions matching TRBD1. Germline V gives CDR1 MGHRA, CDR2 YSYEKL. This CDR3 has 20 amino acids. The J segment lost 2 bases and the V segment lost 1 base, leaving 15 bases of the junction unmatched. The CDR3 is CASSQGLSGQGPEGNQPQHF. The CDR3 DNA reads TGCGCCAGCAGCCAAGGTCTGTCGGGACAGGGCCCGGAGGGCAATCAGCCCCAGCATTTT.

The chain is built from TRBV28 and TRBJ1-4, with 9 nucleotides matching TRBD1. The V and J ends lost 4 bases and 3 bases, in that order; junction bases with no gene match: 3. The germline CDR1 and CDR2 sequences are MDHEN and SYDVKM. The CDR3 sequence is 15 residues long. As DNA, the CDR3 is TGTGCCAGCAGTTCCGGACAGGGGCCTAATGAAAAACTGTTTTTT. Its protein product is CASSSGQGPNEKLFF.

The chain is built from TRBV11-2 and TRBJ2-6; possible D gene TRBD1, 6 bases. The germline V gene has CDR1 SGHAT and CDR2 FQNNGV. Deletions cut 5 bases from V and 3 bases from J, with 11 bases between. This CDR3 is built from 15 residues. DNA for the CDR3: TGTGCCAGCAGCCGCAGGGGTAGTGGGGCCAACGTCCTGACTTTC. It encodes CASSRRGSGANVLTF. Looking up the rest from reference TRBV11-2 and TRBJ2-6 gives the full variable domain: EAGVAQSPRYKIIEKRQSVAFWCNPISGHATLYWYQQILGQGPKLLIQFQNNGVVDDSQLPKDRFSAERLKGVDSTLKIQPAKLEDSAVYLCASSRRGSGANVLTFGAGSRLTVL.

The J gene is TRBJ1-3, the V gene TRBV4-2; 7 bases match TRBD1. Losses at the gene ends were 0 bases for V and 4 bases for J; bases not matched to a gene: 6. The germline gives CDR1 LGHNA, CDR2 YNFKEQ. The CDR3 is 16 residues long. Here the CDR3 reads CASSQDPTGAGNTIYF. The CDR3 DNA reads TGTGCCAGCAGCCAAGACCCCACAGGGGCGGGAAACACCATATATTTT.

J is TRBJ1-1 and V is TRBV4-1, with D possibly being TRBD1 (5 bases). Trimming shortened V by 4 bases and J by 4 bases, and 13 bases separated the two germline ends. This CDR3 spans 14 amino acids. Germline CDR1 MGHRA, CDR2 YSYEKL. CDR3 amino acids: CASSLRDWGTEAFF. The CDR3 bases are TGCGCCAGCAGCCTCAGGGATTGGGGCACTGAAGCTTTCTTT.

The chain combines TRBV10-2 with TRBJ2-3; D is ambiguous. Germline V CDR1 and CDR2: WSHSY, SAAADI. The CDR3 has 12 amino acids. Trimming shortened V by 7 bases and J by 7 bases, and 12 bases separated the two germline ends. The CDR3 DNA is TGCGCCAGCACCGTTTATCAGAATACGCAGTATTTT. Its protein is CASTVYQNTQYF.

The CDR3 loop reads CASSFHIPGGTSFGELFF. CDR3 nucleotide sequence: TGTGCCAGCAGTTTCCATATACCGGGAGGGACCTCGTTCGGGGAGCTGTTTTTT. The gene calls are TRBV27 and TRBJ2-2; 8 bases are shared with TRBD2. The germline V gene encodes CDR1 MNHEY and CDR2 SMNVEV (reference sequence). Trimming took 3 bases from V and 7 from J; bases not matched to a gene: 16. This CDR3 is 18 amino acids long.

The V gene is TRBV7-2, the J gene TRBJ2-1; no reliable D call. The V gene lost 5 bases and the J gene lost 0 bases, with 5 bases spanning the gap. This CDR3 has 13 residues. Germline V gene data show CDR1 as SGHTA and CDR2 as FQGNSA. The CDR3 region is CASSRSSYNEQFF. The DNA of the CDR3 is TGTGCCAGCAGCAGAAGCTCCTACAATGAGCAGTTCTTC.

The gene calls are TRBV7-3 and TRBJ2-2; D uncertain. CDR3 length: 13 amino acids. The V gene lost 1 base and the J gene lost 3 bases, with 3 bases spanning the gap. Per the germline V gene, CDR1 is SGHTA and CDR2 is FQGTGA. CDR3: CASSLSHTGELFF. The CDR3 DNA is TGTGCCAGCAGCTTAAGCCACACCGGGGAGCTGTTTTTT.